A single sample is the source of the 9 T cell receptor beta chains below, sequenced in a study of cytomegalovirus exposure and HLA in healthy donors. The PCR employed 60 Vbeta primers together with 13 Jbeta primers. TCRdb's table, derived via immunoSEQ multiplex PCR, lists solely in-frame clones and lacks some. The sample consists of roughly 240,000 clones, roughly 84% of them appearing once. Sequencing used PBMCs. These receptors were collected from a girl aged 2 to 10 in good health and CMV-seronegative.

The chain combines TRBV30 with TRBJ2-2, with 11 bases aligning to TRBD2. There are 17 residues in the CDR3. V was clipped by 1 base and J by 0 bases; unmatched bases: 4. Germline CDR1 GTSNPN, CDR2 SVGIG (reference sequence). The CDR3 spells CAWSAVSGGANTGELFF. The DNA for the CDR3 is TGTGCCTGGAGTGCAGTTAGCGGGGGGGCGAACACCGGGGAGCTGTTTTTT.

The rearrangement uses TRBV4-1 and TRBJ2-1; 10 bases fit TRBD1. CDR3 length: 18 amino acids. CDR1 and CDR2 (germline): MGHRA, YSYEKL. V shed 5 bases and J 2 bases; nucleotides not matched to a gene: 12. The CDR3, as DNA: TGCGCCAGCAGCACCAGGGGACCGGGACAGGGGACCTACAATGAGCAGTTCTTC. Its protein is CASSTRGPGQGTYNEQFF.

The CDR3 reads CASSYASGAAYNEQFF. The DNA of the CDR3 is TGTGCCAGCAGTTACGCTAGCGGGGCAGCCTACAATGAGCAGTTCTTC. This chain connects TRBV6-5 to TRBJ2-1, with 9 nucleotides matching TRBD2. The germline V gene has CDR1 MNHEY and CDR2 SVGAGI. V gave up 2 bases and J gave up 2 bases; unmatched junction bases: 4. This CDR3 is built from 16 residues.

The V and J genes are TRBV21-1 and TRBJ2-7; TRBD2 was called by the table and not checked on the DNA. TRBV21-1 is deemed a pseudogene. The CDR3 length is 22 residues. The chain's CDR3 is CASSKTTRRGLAGALPTYEQYF. Written as DNA, the CDR3 is TGTGCCAGCAGCAAAACAACGCGAAGGGGACTAGCGGGGGCCTTACCAACCTACGAGCAGTACTTC.

V gene TRBV19 combines with J gene TRBJ2-7; 10 bases map to TRBD1. From germline, CDR1 is LNHDA and CDR2 SQIVND (reference sequence). The CDR3 is 14 residues long. Trimming took 3 bases from V and 3 from J; bases not matched to a gene: 2. The CDR3 coding sequence is TGTGCCAGTAGTATCGGGACAGGGGACTACGAGCAGTACTTC. Encoded protein: CASSIGTGDYEQYF.

The chain uses TRBV7-6 and TRBJ2-3; 7 nucleotides agree with TRBD2. The CDR3 has 16 residues. CDR1 is SGHVS and CDR2 is FNYEAQ in the germline V gene. J lost 0 bases, V lost 5 bases, and 8 bases had no gene match. CDR3 coding DNA: TGTGCCAGCAGCGGTGGAAGCGGGGTGAGCACAGATACGCAGTATTTT. Translation gives CASSGGSGVSTDTQYF.

This clone was seen only once. The chain uses TRBV5-5 and TRBJ1-5; D may be TRBD1 (6 bases). The V gene lost 4 bases and the J gene lost 7 bases, with 21 bases spanning the gap. In germline, CDR1 is SGHKS, CDR2 YYEKEE (reference sequence). The CDR3 contains 16 residues. The CDR3 DNA reads as TGTGCCAGCAGCCCGGTACAGGGAACCATGGGCCAGCCCCAGCATTTT. This sequence encodes CASSPVQGTMGQPQHF.

The gene calls are TRBV15 and TRBJ1-2; D may be TRBD1 (5 bases). Germline V gives CDR1 LNHNV, CDR2 YYDKDF (reference sequence). This CDR3 contains 17 residues. The V end was cut by 3 bases, the J end by 2 bases, with 19 bases between. The CDR3 here is CATSSGVGGKGNYGYTF. The CDR3 DNA sequence: TGTGCCACCAGCAGCGGGGTGGGGGGGAAAGGGAACTATGGCTACACCTTC.

The chain has TRBV5-1 and TRBJ2-3; perhaps TRBD2 as D (6 bases). V shed 0 bases and J shed 2 bases, with 16 bases lying between them. The CDR3 extends over 17 amino acids. Germline CDR1 SGHRS, CDR2 YFSETQ. In DNA form, the CDR3 reads TGCGCCAGCAGCTTGGAGGTTTTAGCGGAATCCACAGATACGCAGTATTTT. It is translated as CASSLEVLAESTDTQYF.